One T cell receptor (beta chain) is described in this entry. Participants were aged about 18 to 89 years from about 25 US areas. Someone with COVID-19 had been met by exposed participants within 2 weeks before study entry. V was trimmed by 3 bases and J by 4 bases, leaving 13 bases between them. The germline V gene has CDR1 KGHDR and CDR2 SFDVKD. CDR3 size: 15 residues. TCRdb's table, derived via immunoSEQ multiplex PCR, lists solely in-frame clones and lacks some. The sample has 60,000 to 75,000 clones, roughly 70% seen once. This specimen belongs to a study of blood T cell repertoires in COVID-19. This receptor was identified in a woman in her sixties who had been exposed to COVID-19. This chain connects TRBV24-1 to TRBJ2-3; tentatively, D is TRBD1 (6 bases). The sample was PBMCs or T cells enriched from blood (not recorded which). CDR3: CATSDIPSGADTQYF. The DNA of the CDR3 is TGTGCCACCAGTGATATACCCTCAGGGGCAGATACGCAGTATTTT.